This TCR beta chain was sequenced for a study of response to subunit inactivated influenza vaccine. The study, taken as a whole, reports: With each seasonal influenza vaccination, the authors suggested, few new T cells are recruited.

This clonotype was observed a handful of times. Its antigen is unknown. The CDR3 has 15 residues. Per the germline V gene, CDR1 is DFQATT and CDR2 is SNEGSKA (reference sequence). V dropped 0 bases and J dropped 4 bases, with 15 bases sitting between them. TCRdb re-analysed the RT-PCR reads in MiXCR, keeping a single row per CDR3 protein. The repertoire holds around 570,000 distinct CDR3 sequences, with under 9% as singletons. The material was PBMCs from blood, obtained less than 30 months after vaccination. The TCR originated in a man aged 50-75 years who received an inactivated influenza vaccine. J is TRBJ1-1 and V is TRBV20-1; D might be TRBD1 (6 bases). The CDR3 is CSAREQGLWSTEAFF. In DNA form, the CDR3 reads TGCAGTGCTAGAGAACAGGGTTTATGGTCCACTGAAGCTTTCTTT.